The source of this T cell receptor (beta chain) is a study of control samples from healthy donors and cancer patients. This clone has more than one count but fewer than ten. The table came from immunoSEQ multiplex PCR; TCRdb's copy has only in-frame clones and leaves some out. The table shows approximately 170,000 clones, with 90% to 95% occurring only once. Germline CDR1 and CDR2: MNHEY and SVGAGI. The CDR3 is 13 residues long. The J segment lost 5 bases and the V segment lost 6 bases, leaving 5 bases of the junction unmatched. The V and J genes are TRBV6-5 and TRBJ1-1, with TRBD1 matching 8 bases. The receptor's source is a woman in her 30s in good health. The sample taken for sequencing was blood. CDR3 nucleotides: TGTGCCAGCAGACGACAGGGGAGGACTGAAGCTTTCTTT. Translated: CASRRQGRTEAFF.